The rows below give T cell receptor beta chains drawn from one sample of a study of CD8+ T cells in alopecia areata. Produced via immunoSEQ multiplex PCR; TCRdb's table is partial and in-frame only. Seen here are around 210,000 clones, approximately 60% observed once, and the top ten hold 4.9%. The specimen sequenced was CD8+ T cells sorted from blood. Receptor source: a human donor in good health. Both conserved end residues are part of each CDR3. D genes are given only for firm matches. The size entry is marked missing in some rows and otherwise reads once, few, many or a size class.

d_call clone_size j_call v_call cdr3_nt cdr3_aa
TRBD1 NA TRBJ2-1 TRBV6-1 TGTGCCAGCAGCCTTGGACAGGGGCCTTACAATGAGCAGTTCTTC CASSLGQGPYNEQFF
TRBD2 NA TRBJ2-5 TRBV6-5 TGTGCCAGCAGTTACAGTCTAGCGGGGCAAGAGACCCAGTACTTC CASSYSLAGQETQYF
NA NA TRBJ2-7 TRBV25-1 TGTGCCAGCAGTGAAGGCAGTTCCTACGAGCAGTACTTC CASSEGSSYEQYF
NA NA TRBJ2-7 TRBV25-1 TGTGCCAGCAGTGAGAATGGCCGGCTGTACTTC CASSENGRLYF
TRBD1 NA TRBJ2-3 TRBV29-1 TGCAGCGAGTTGACAGGGACAAAGAATACGCAGTATTTT CSELTGTKNTQYF
NA few TRBJ2-3 TRBV7-8 TGTGCCAGCAGCTTAGAGGGTGGGACAGATACGCAGTATTTT CASSLEGGTDTQYF
NA NA TRBJ2-2 TRBV25-1 TGTGCCAGCAGTGATCAAGCCCTCTACACCGGGGAGCTGTTTTTT CASSDQALYTGELFF
NA NA TRBJ2-3 TRBV18 TGTGCCAGCTCACCTATAGATAGTCCTAGCACAGATACGCAGTATTTT CASSPIDSPSTDTQYF
NA NA TRBJ2-1 TRBV5-4 TGTGCCAGCAGTCCCGCCCCCGATGAGCAGTTCTTC CASSPAPDEQFF
TRBD2 NA TRBJ2-2 TRBV29-1 TGCAGCGTTGATGGACTAGCGAGGAACACCGGGGAGCTGTTTTTT CSVDGLARNTGELFF
NA NA TRBJ2-5 TRBV9 TGTGCCAGCAGCGTAGCTGGGGCTGATCAAGAGACCCAGTACTTC CASSVAGADQETQYF
NA once TRBJ2-1 TRBV27 TGTGCCAGCAGTTTACGGTCTACCTACAATGAGCAGTTCTTC CASSLRSTYNEQFF
TRBD1 few TRBJ1-2 TRBV5-4 TGTGCCAGCAGCTCCGGACAGGGGGACTATGGCTACACCTTC CASSSGQGDYGYTF
NA NA TRBJ1-1 TRBV29-1 TGCAGCGTTGATATAGCGGGAACACCCTCTTTCTTT CSVDIAGTPSFF
TRBD2 NA TRBJ2-7 TRBV13 TGTGCCAGCAGCTCCGGGACTAGAGGCTCCGAGCAGTACTTC CASSSGTRGSEQYF
NA NA TRBJ2-7 TRBV9 TGTGCCAGCAGCCCCTCCTACGAGCAGTACTTC CASSPSYEQYF
NA NA TRBJ2-7 TRBV7-9 TGTGCCAGCACCCGAGACAGTAGCTCCTACGAGCAGTACTTC CASTRDSSSYEQYF
NA NA TRBJ2-2 TRBV9 TGTGCCAGCAGCGTAGATGCAATAACTAACACCGGGGAGCTGTTTTTT CASSVDAITNTGELFF
NA NA TRBJ2-1 TRBV30 TGTGCCTGCGCGACAGGGCGTGGTGGGGACTTCTACAATGAGCAGTTCTTC CACATGRGGDFYNEQFF
TRBD1 few TRBJ2-1 TRBV29-1 TGCAGCGTTGATGCGGGCCGGGGACAGCCCTACAATGAGCAGTTCTTC CSVDAGRGQPYNEQFF
NA few TRBJ2-7 TRBV14 TGTGCCAGCAGCCAAGTCTTGGAGCAGTACTTC CASSQVLEQYF
NA few TRBJ2-5 TRBV4-1 TGCGCCAGCAGCCTCCGGGGCGGGGAAGAGACCCAGTACTTC CASSLRGGEETQYF
NA NA TRBJ1-1 TRBV6-5 TGTGCCAGCAGTATACAAGCGGAGAGGACTGAAGCTTTCTTT CASSIQAERTEAFF
TRBD1 NA TRBJ1-2 TRBV13 TGTGCCAGCAGCTCCGGGACAGGGAGCTTCTATGGCTACACCTTC CASSSGTGSFYGYTF
NA NA TRBJ2-7 TRBV15 TGTGCCACCAGCGTAGGGATCTCCTACGAGCAGTACTTC CATSVGISYEQYF
NA NA TRBJ1-1 TRBV29-1 TGCAGCGTTGACGTAATGAACACTGAAGCTTTCTTT CSVDVMNTEAFF
NA NA TRBJ2-7 TRBV4-1 TGCGCCAGCAGCCAAGTTCTCAGGACAGTTACCTACGAGCAGTACTTC CASSQVLRTVTYEQYF
NA NA TRBJ2-7 TRBV25-1 TGTGCCAGCAGTGAATGGGGCAGCTCCTACGAGCAGTACTTC CASSEWGSSYEQYF
NA NA TRBJ1-5 TRBV7-2 TGTGCCAGCAGCTTAGAGGAGGATAATCAGCCCCAGCATTTT CASSLEEDNQPQHF
NA NA TRBJ1-5 TRBV27 TGTGCCAGCAGTTTAGGGACCGGGGTCCCCCAGCATTTT CASSLGTGVPQHF
NA NA TRBJ1-2 TRBV5-1 TGCGCCAGCAGCTTGGACGGGACGGGGTATGGCTACACCTTC CASSLDGTGYGYTF
NA NA TRBJ2-7 TRBV7-9 TGTGCCAGCAGCCCATCGACAGGCTACGAGCAGTACTTC CASSPSTGYEQYF
TRBD1 few TRBJ1-2 TRBV7-2 TGTGCCAGCAGCTTTTTGGACAGGATTGGCGATGGCTACACCTTC CASSFLDRIGDGYTF
TRBD1 NA TRBJ2-5 TRBV5-4 TGTGCCAGCAGCGGACGGACAGGGCCTTATCAAGAGACCCAGTACTTC CASSGRTGPYQETQYF
NA few TRBJ2-2 TRBV7-9 TGTGCCAGCAGCTCTGCAACCTACACCGGGGAGCTGTTTTTT CASSSATYTGELFF
NA NA TRBJ1-2 TRBV6-5 TGTGCCAGCAGTTACTCGGACAGCTATGGCTACACCTTC CASSYSDSYGYTF
NA few TRBJ2-2 TRBV10-2 TGCGCCAGCAGAGGAGGGTACACCGGGGAGCTGTTTTTT CASRGGYTGELFF
NA NA TRBJ2-1 TRBV15 TGTGCCACCAGCAGAGCCTCCCCCCCGGGACCTAAGGATGAGCAGTTCTTC CATSRASPPGPKDEQFF
NA NA TRBJ2-5 TRBV6-5 TGTGCCAGCAGTCCGGGACAACAAGAGACCCAGTACTTC CASSPGQQETQYF
NA once TRBJ2-7 TRBV29-1 TGCAGCGTTGAGCCACAGGATACCTACGAGCAGTACTTC CSVEPQDTYEQYF
TRBD2 NA TRBJ2-1 TRBV29-1 TGCAGCGTTGAAGGTCTGACTAGCGGGGGGCCCAACAATGAGCAGTTCTTC CSVEGLTSGGPNNEQFF
TRBD1 NA TRBJ2-7 TRBV5-1 TGCGCCAGCAGCTCCCCGTCGGGGACAGGGCCCTACGAGCAGTACTTC CASSSPSGTGPYEQYF
TRBD1 NA TRBJ1-5 TRBV5-6 TGTGCCAGCAGTGGGACAGGGGTGAATCAGCCCCAGCATTTT CASSGTGVNQPQHF
NA NA TRBJ2-1 TRBV29-1 TGCAGCGTTGAGTGGGCCGGATCCCAAAACAATGAGCAGTTCTTC CSVEWAGSQNNEQFF